This T cell receptor beta chain originates from a study of T cells expressing NK-cell markers. Study-wide context: Seven donors tested HCMV-seropositive and one tested seronegative among the eight sequenced.

TCRdb reprocessed the 5' RACE reads, keeping one entry per CDR3 protein, no DNA. The sample is made up of approximately 170,000 distinct CDR3 sequences, and the top ten hold just over 20% of it. The CDR3 contains 14 residues. CDR1 and CDR2 from the germline V gene are SNHLY and FYNNEI. This sequence was found in a man aged 18 to 69 in good health. The chain couples TRBV2 to TRBJ1-3. Sequenced: blood T cells: a sorted CD56 or NKG2C T cell subset, CD4+ or CD8+ T cells, or bulk PBMC T cells (not recorded which). The CDR3 reads CASKSEVSGNTIYF.